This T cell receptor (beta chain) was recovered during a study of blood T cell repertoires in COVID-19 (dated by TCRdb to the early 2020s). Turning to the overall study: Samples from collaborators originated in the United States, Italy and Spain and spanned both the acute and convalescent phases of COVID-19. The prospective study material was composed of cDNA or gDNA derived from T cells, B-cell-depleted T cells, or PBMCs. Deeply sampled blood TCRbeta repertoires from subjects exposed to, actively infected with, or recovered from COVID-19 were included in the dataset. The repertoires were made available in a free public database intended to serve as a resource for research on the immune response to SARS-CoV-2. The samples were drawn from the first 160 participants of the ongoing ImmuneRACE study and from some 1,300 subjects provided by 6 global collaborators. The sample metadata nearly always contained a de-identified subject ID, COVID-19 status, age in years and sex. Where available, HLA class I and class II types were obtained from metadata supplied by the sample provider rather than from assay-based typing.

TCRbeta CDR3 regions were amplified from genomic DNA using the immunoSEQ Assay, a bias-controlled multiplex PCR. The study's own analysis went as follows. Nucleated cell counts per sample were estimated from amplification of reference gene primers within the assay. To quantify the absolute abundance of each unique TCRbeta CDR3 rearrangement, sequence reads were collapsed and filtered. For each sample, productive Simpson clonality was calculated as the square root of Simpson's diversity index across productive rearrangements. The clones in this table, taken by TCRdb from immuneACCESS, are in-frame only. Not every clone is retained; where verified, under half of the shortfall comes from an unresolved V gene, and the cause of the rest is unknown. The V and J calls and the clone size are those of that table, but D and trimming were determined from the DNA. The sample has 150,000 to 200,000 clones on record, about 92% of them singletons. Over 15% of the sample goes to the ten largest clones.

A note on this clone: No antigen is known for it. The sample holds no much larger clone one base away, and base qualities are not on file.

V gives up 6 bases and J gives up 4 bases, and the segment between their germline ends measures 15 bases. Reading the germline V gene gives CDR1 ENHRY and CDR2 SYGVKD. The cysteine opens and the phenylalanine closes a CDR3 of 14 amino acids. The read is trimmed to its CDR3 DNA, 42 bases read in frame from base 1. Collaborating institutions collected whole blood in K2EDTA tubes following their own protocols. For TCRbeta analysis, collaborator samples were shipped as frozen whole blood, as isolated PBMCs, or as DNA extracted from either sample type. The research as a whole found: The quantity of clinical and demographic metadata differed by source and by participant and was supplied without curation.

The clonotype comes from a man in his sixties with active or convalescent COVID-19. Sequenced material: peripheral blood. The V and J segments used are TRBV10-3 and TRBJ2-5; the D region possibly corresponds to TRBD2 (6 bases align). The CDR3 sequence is CAISFEGRGETQYF. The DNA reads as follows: TGTGCCATCAGCTTCGAGGGGCGGGGAGAGACCCAGTACTTC.